Listed below are T cell receptor beta chains from one sample, sequenced in a study of cytomegalovirus exposure and HLA in healthy donors. Repertoires were generated with immunoSEQ multiplex PCR, while TCRdb's copy carries only in-frame clones and drops some. The data show around 99,000 clones, with about 77% seen just once and over 3% held by the top ten. Sequenced material: PBMCs. The receptors were sampled from a man between 35 and 55 years old in good health and CMV-seronegative. Each CDR3 is given with its conserved first and last residue. The D gene is left open where the match is weak. Some rows mark clone size as missing; the rest say once, few, many or name a class of expanded clone.

cdr3_nt cdr3_aa clone_size d_call j_call v_call
TGCGCCAGCACCCCGGGGAGCGGGATGCTCGGGGAGCTGTTTTTT CASTPGSGMLGELFF . TRBD2 TRBJ2-2 TRBV5-1
TGTGCCAGCAGCTTGGCCAGGAAGACCCAGTACTTC CASSLARKTQYF few . TRBJ2-5 TRBV5-6
TGTGCCAGCAGACCGAACCCGGGACAGGGCCGAACTGAAGCTTTCTTT CASRPNPGQGRTEAFF . TRBD1 TRBJ1-1 TRBV11-1
TGTGCCAGCTCAGCCCGGGACTCAACTAACACCGGGGAGCTGTTTTTT CASSARDSTNTGELFF . . TRBJ2-2 TRBV18
TGTGCCACCACCCGGTTCCCCTCCTACAATGAGCAGTTCTTC CATTRFPSYNEQFF . . TRBJ2-1 TRBV19
TGTGCCAGCAGGAACAGATTCGGCAATCAGCCCCAGCATTTT CASRNRFGNQPQHF . . TRBJ1-5 TRBV28
TGCGCCAGCAGTGAGTCGACAGGCGTTTTCACCGGGGAGCTGTTTTTT CASSESTGVFTGELFF once . TRBJ2-2 TRBV10-1
TGTGCCAGCAGCTTAGCTCCCACTAGGCCGGATAACTATGGCTACACCTTC CASSLAPTRPDNYGYTF . . TRBJ1-2 TRBV11-3
TGCGCCAGCAGCTTGGGGACAGCCCAAGAGACCCAGTACTTC CASSLGTAQETQYF . . TRBJ2-5 TRBV5-1
TGTGCCAGCGGATCAGGGGAGCTAGGATCACCCCTCCACTTT CASGSGELGSPLHF . . TRBJ1-6 TRBV28
TGTGCCAGCACCGGAAAGGCTAGCGGGGGAAACACCGGGGAGCTGTTTTTT CASTGKASGGNTGELFF . TRBD2 TRBJ2-2 TRBV2
TGCGCCAGCAGTGAGCGAGGACTGCCACAAGAGACCCAGTACTTC CASSERGLPQETQYF . . TRBJ2-5 TRBV10-2
TGCGCCAGCAGCTTGGGGAACTTACAGGGAAGTCTGGGCTATGGCTACACCTTC CASSLGNLQGSLGYGYTF . . TRBJ1-2 TRBV5-1
TGTGCCAGCAGCCAAGACAGGGGGCGGAACACTGAAGCTTTCTTT CASSQDRGRNTEAFF . TRBD1 TRBJ1-1 TRBV5-6
TGTGCCTGGGGTAAAACCGGGACATGGACAGACAATGAGCAGTTCTTC CAWGKTGTWTDNEQFF . . TRBJ2-1 TRBV30
TGTGCCAGCAGCGCCCTCAATCTAGCGTCAGAAGATACGCAGTATTTT CASSALNLASEDTQYF . . TRBJ2-3 TRBV9
TGTGCCTGCCGGGACAGGGTTTTCAACACCGGGGAGCTGTTTTTT CACRDRVFNTGELFF few TRBD1 TRBJ2-2 TRBV28
TGTGCCAGCAGTTTTTCCGGGTTTCAGCCCCAGCATTTT CASSFSGFQPQHF . . TRBJ1-5 TRBV27
TGTGCCAGCAGCTTGGGGCTAGCGGGTTACAATGAGCAGTTCTTC CASSLGLAGYNEQFF . TRBD2 TRBJ2-1 TRBV5-5
TGCAGCGTCGCGGTTAGCGGGATTAGCACAGGTACGCAGTATTTT CSVAVSGISTGTQYF . TRBD2 TRBJ2-3 TRBV29-1
TGTGCCAGCAGCTCTACGGCGGGAGGGTACGAGCAGTACTTC CASSSTAGGYEQYF . TRBD2 TRBJ2-7 TRBV7-8
TGTGCCAGCAGCGTGGGACGGGACAGGGTTCTGGACGAGCAGTACTTC CASSVGRDRVLDEQYF . TRBD1 TRBJ2-7 TRBV5-8
TGTGCCTGGAGTGTTGTAAACTATGGCTACACCTTC CAWSVVNYGYTF once . TRBJ1-2 TRBV30
TGTGCCAGCAGCTCCCCCTCGGGACAGACCTATGGCTACACCTTC CASSSPSGQTYGYTF few TRBD1 TRBJ1-2 TRBV28